This passage covers 32 T cell receptor beta chains from one sample sequenced in a study of cytomegalovirus exposure and HLA in healthy donors. Measured with immunoSEQ multiplex PCR; TCRdb has only the in-frame clones, and not every one. This sample has about 98,000 clones, with less than 90% found just once. Sequenced input: PBMCs. The origin of the receptors is a man younger than 30 in good health and CMV-seropositive.

The V and J genes are TRBV2 and TRBJ2-3; possible D gene TRBD1, 5 bases. V was pared by 4 bases and J by 7 bases, with 15 bases between. Germline V lookup: CDR1 SNHLY, CDR2 FYNNEI. CDR3 size: 14 residues. The CDR3 loop is CASSGQGILNTQYF. CDR3 nucleotide sequence: TGTGCCAGCAGTGGGCAGGGTATTTTGAATACGCAGTATTTT.

This chain connects TRBV9 to TRBJ2-2; D ambiguous. V lost 0 bases and J 0 bases, leaving 6 bases between the germline ends. Germline CDR1 is SGDLS and CDR2 is YYNGEE. This CDR3 has 15 residues. The CDR3 DNA reads TGTGCCAGCAGCGTAGACATTTCGAACACCGGGGAGCTGTTTTTT. Translated, it gives CASSVDISNTGELFF.

The gene calls are TRBV7-2 and TRBJ1-4; 11 nucleotides match TRBD1. This CDR3 comprises 14 residues. Per germline, CDR1 SGHTA and CDR2 FQGNSA. V was pared by 3 bases and J by 8 bases, with 2 bases of the junction left unmatched. The CDR3, as DNA: TGTGCCAGCAGCTTCGGACAGGGGGCAGAAAAACTGTTTTTT. It translates to CASSFGQGAEKLFF.

This rearrangement joins TRBV5-1 to TRBJ2-7; the D is unclear. The germline CDR1 and CDR2 sequences are SGHRS and YFSETQ. CDR3 size: 13 residues. Trimming cost V 4 bases and J 0 bases, with 8 bases left between them. The CDR3 region has the DNA TGCGCCAGCAGCGCCGGTAGCTCCTACGAGCAGTACTTC. This sequence encodes CASSAGSSYEQYF. Full variable domain (outside the CDR3, taken from reference TRBV5-1 and TRBJ2-7): KAGVTQTPRYLIKTRGQQVTLSCSPISGHRSVSWYQQTPGQGLQFLFEYFSETQRNKGNFPGRFSGRQFSNSRSEMNVSTLELGDSALYLCASSAGSSYEQYFGPGTRLTVT.

The chain employs TRBV7-2 and TRBJ2-1; 7 bases map to TRBD2. The CDR3 is made up of 16 amino acids. CDR1 is SGHTA and CDR2 is FQGNSA in the germline V gene. V was clipped by 0 bases and J by 3 bases; unmatched bases: 5. The chain's CDR3 is CASSLARTSIYNEQFF. The CDR3 DNA reads TGTGCCAGCAGCTTAGCGAGGACTAGTATCTACAATGAGCAGTTCTTC.

V and J are TRBV5-6 and TRBJ2-7, with 7 bases aligning to TRBD1. The J segment lost 5 bases and the V segment lost 3 bases, leaving 5 bases of the junction unmatched. CDR1 SGHDT and CDR2 YYEEEE come from the germline V gene. The CDR3 sequence is 13 residues long. The CDR3 loop reads CASSYTGVNEQYF. As DNA, the CDR3 is TGTGCCAGCAGCTACACAGGGGTGAACGAGCAGTACTTC.

The chain carries TRBV7-3 and TRBJ2-1; TRBD1 aligns across 10 bases. CDR1 is SGHTA, CDR2 FQGTGA, per germline. V shed 4 bases, J shed 2 bases, and the junction held 5 bases outside the gene matches. The CDR3 sequence is 16 residues long. For the CDR3, the DNA is TGTGCCAGCAGCTCCCGACAGGGGGCGGCCTACAATGAGCAGTTCTTC. This encodes CASSSRQGAAYNEQFF.

The J gene is TRBJ1-2, the V gene TRBV2; unclear D gene. Germline lookup yields CDR1 SNHLY and CDR2 FYNNEI. There are 13 residues in the CDR3. V lost 7 bases and J 0 bases, leaving 9 bases between the germline ends. The DNA of the CDR3 is TGTGCCAGCATTCGAGTCACTAACTATGGCTACACCTTC. It specifies CASIRVTNYGYTF.

CDR3 loop: CASTGFLGSPLHF. As DNA, the CDR3 is TGTGCCAGCACCGGGTTCCTGGGTTCACCCCTCCACTTT. The rearrangement uses TRBV25-1 and TRBJ1-6; unclear D gene. Germline lookup yields CDR1 MGHDK and CDR2 SYGVNS. The CDR3 consists of 13 residues. The ends were cut back, 7 bases at V and 9 bases at J, with 13 bases in the middle. Full variable domain (missing parts from reference TRBV25-1 and TRBJ1-6): EADIYQTPRYLVIGTGKKITLECSQTMGHDKMYWYQQDPGMELHLIHYSYGVNSTEKGDLSSESTVSRIRTEHFPLTLESARPSHTSQYLCASTGFLGSPLHFGNGTRLTVT.

The rearrangement joins TRBV7-2 to TRBJ2-2, with a weak D call TRBD2 (5 bases). With 5 bases removed from V and 7 bases from J, the gap between germline ends came to 11 bases. Germline CDR1 reads SGHTA; CDR2 reads FQGNSA. This CDR3 region has 13 residues. The chain's CDR3 is CASSLGGHGELFF. In DNA, the CDR3 is TGTGCCAGCAGCCTCGGAGGTCACGGGGAGCTGTTTTTT.

The rearrangement joins TRBV27 to TRBJ2-3, with D tentatively TRBD2 (6 bases). This CDR3 comprises 13 residues. V shed 3 bases and J shed 5 bases, with 9 bases lying between them. Looked up from germline, CDR1 is MNHEY and CDR2 is SMNVEV (reference sequence). CDR3 sequence (DNA): TGTGCCAGCAGTTTCGCGGGGTTAGATACGCAGTATTTT. Its translation is CASSFAGLDTQYF.

The chain recombines TRBV21-1 with TRBJ2-7; the table's D gene call, TRBD2, was not cross checked with the DNA. TRBV21-1 is tagged as a pseudogene. The CDR3 is 14 amino acids. The CDR3 region is CASSTRLAGYEQYF. In DNA, the CDR3 is TGTGCCAGCAGCACCCGACTAGCGGGCTACGAGCAGTACTTC.

CDR3 amino acids: CASRLTGGGNQPQHF. The CDR3 nucleotides are TGTGCCAGCAGACTAACAGGGGGCGGCAATCAGCCCCAGCATTTT. The chain has TRBV6-5 and TRBJ1-5; 9 bases line up with TRBD1. V was clipped by 6 bases and J by 2 bases; unmatched bases: 5. This CDR3 is built from 15 residues. Germline V gene sequence: CDR1 MNHEY, CDR2 SVGAGI.

This clone was counted once. The gene calls are TRBV5-4 and TRBJ2-7; tentatively, D is TRBD1 (6 bases). The germline V gene encodes CDR1 SGHNT and CDR2 YYREEE (reference sequence). The CDR3 has 15 amino acids. V lost 4 bases and J 3 bases, leaving 17 bases between the germline ends. The CDR3 DNA is TGTGCCAGCAGCATGGAACCAGACAGGAACTACGAGCAGTACTTC. Translated: CASSMEPDRNYEQYF.

The rearrangement uses TRBV6-1 and TRBJ2-3, with 11 positions matching TRBD2. Germline V lookup: CDR1 MNHNS, CDR2 SASEGT. CDR3 size: 15 residues. With 4 bases clipped from V and 4 bases from J, the junction kept 4 bases outside the gene matches. The CDR3 DNA is TGTGCCAGCAGTGGAACTAGCGGGAGTCCAGATACGCAGTATTTT. Amino acid sequence: CASSGTSGSPDTQYF.

The V call is TRBV11-1, the J call TRBJ1-2; TRBD1 matches at 11 bases. This CDR3 spans 14 amino acids. CDR1 is SGHAT and CDR2 is FQDESV in the germline V gene (reference sequence). V was clipped by 5 bases and J by 4 bases; unmatched bases: 3. CDR3 amino acids: CASSEDRGPYGYTF. CDR3 coding DNA: TGTGCCAGCAGCGAGGACAGGGGGCCCTATGGCTACACCTTC.

The chain combines TRBV28 with TRBJ2-1; possible D gene TRBD2, 6 bases. CDR1 MDHEN and CDR2 SYDVKM come from the germline V gene. Trimming left V 7 bases short and J 8 bases short, with 9 bases between. The CDR3 is made up of 11 amino acids. CDR3 region: CASTGRHEQFF. CDR3 coding DNA: TGTGCCAGCACCGGGAGACATGAGCAGTTCTTC.

This chain joins TRBV5-4 and TRBJ1-1; D is unresolved. The CDR3 runs to 13 residues. Germline CDR1 is SGHNT and CDR2 is YYREEE (reference sequence). The V end was cut by 4 bases, the J end by 2 bases, with 9 bases between. The CDR3 spells CASSADFNTEAFF. DNA for the CDR3: TGTGCCAGCAGCGCGGATTTCAACACTGAAGCTTTCTTT.

J is TRBJ2-7 and V is TRBV5-6; D is ambiguous. The CDR3 runs 11 residues. Germline V gives CDR1 SGHDT, CDR2 YYEEEE. With 1 base removed from V and 9 bases from J, the gap between germline ends came to 8 bases. The CDR3 DNA reads TGTGCCAGCAGCTTGACGGGTGGGCAGTACTTC. Its protein product is CASSLTGGQYF.

V is TRBV6-8 and J is TRBJ2-4; TRBD1 agrees at 8 bases. This CDR3 has 13 residues. Germline V gene sequence: CDR1 MNHGY, CDR2 SAAAGT. Germline trimming cut 5 bases from V and 6 bases from J; bases unmatched to any gene: 3. In DNA form, the CDR3 reads TGTGCCAGCAGTCAGGACAGGGTAAACATTCAGTACTTC. Its protein product is CASSQDRVNIQYF.

The V and J genes are TRBV6-5 and TRBJ2-1; weak D call: TRBD2 (6 bases). This CDR3 has 13 residues. In germline, CDR1 is MNHEY, CDR2 SVGAGI. V shed 6 bases and J shed 6 bases, with 12 bases lying between them. Written as DNA, the CDR3 is TGTGCCAGCAGGGGGGGAGAATTCAATGAGCAGTTCTTC. This translates into CASRGGEFNEQFF.

In regard to this clone: The same CDR3 also results from other DNA sequences found in this sample. The chain links TRBV7-3 to TRBJ2-7; 7 nucleotides agree with TRBD2. The CDR3 contains 14 residues. Germline V gives CDR1 SGHTA, CDR2 FQGTGA. V was clipped by 3 bases and J by 1 base; unmatched bases: 3. The CDR3 sequence is CASSLGGGSYEQYF. The CDR3, as DNA: TGTGCCAGCAGCTTGGGCGGGGGTTCCTACGAGCAGTACTTC.

J is TRBJ1-2 and V is TRBV7-8; perhaps TRBD1 as D (6 bases). Germline CDR1 reads SGHVS; CDR2 reads FQNEAQ. There are 13 residues in the CDR3. With 3 bases removed from V and 2 bases from J, the gap between germline ends came to 7 bases. CDR3 sequence: CASSLDSNYGYTF. In DNA, the CDR3 is TGTGCCAGCAGCTTGGACAGCAACTATGGCTACACCTTC.

CDR3: CASSSRDRGPPGELFF. CDR3 in DNA: TGCGCCAGCAGCTCCCGGGACAGGGGGCCCCCCGGGGAGCTGTTTTTT. The V call is TRBV4-3, the J call TRBJ2-2; TRBD1 agrees at 12 bases. Germline CDR1 LGHNA, CDR2 YSLEER. V was pared by 5 bases and J by 6 bases, with 7 bases of the junction left unmatched. This CDR3 region has 16 residues.

The J gene is TRBJ2-5, the V gene TRBV11-3; the D gene is possibly TRBD1 (5 bases). V was trimmed by 1 base and J by 2 bases, leaving 17 bases between them. The CDR3 runs to 17 residues. The germline CDR1 and CDR2 sequences are SGHNT and YENEEA. This CDR3 reads CASSLGSNQGLQETQYF. In DNA form, the CDR3 reads TGTGCCAGCAGCTTAGGGTCCAATCAGGGCCTTCAAGAGACCCAGTACTTC.

The chain is built from TRBV15 and TRBJ2-3; 7 nucleotides agree with TRBD2. The CDR3 runs 17 residues. CDR1 is LNHNV and CDR2 is YYDKDF in the germline V gene (reference sequence). V lost 0 bases to trimming and J lost 8 bases; unmatched junction nucleotides: 14. The CDR3 DNA reads as TGTGCCACCAGCAGAGATTCGGCGGGGGAGCCATCCGCTACGCAGTATTTT. This codes for CATSRDSAGEPSATQYF.

The chain joins TRBV4-3 to TRBJ2-7; D gene ambiguous. V was trimmed by 1 base and J by 3 bases, leaving 10 bases between them. The CDR3 loop spans 14 amino acids. Germline V lookup: CDR1 LGHNA, CDR2 YSLEER. As DNA, the CDR3 is TGCGCCAGCAGCCAAGGAAACTTAGACTACGAGCAGTACTTC. It is translated as CASSQGNLDYEQYF.

The count of this clone is one. The chain links TRBV7-9 to TRBJ2-5; D might be TRBD1 (6 bases). The V and J ends lost 2 bases and 4 bases respectively, with 8 bases between them. Germline values: CDR1 SEHNR, CDR2 FQNEAQ (reference sequence). This CDR3 is 13 amino acids long. The CDR3 reads CASSLQGPETQYF. The CDR3 coding sequence is TGTGCCAGCAGCTTACAGGGGCCAGAGACCCAGTACTTC. The full variable domain, with the rest looked up from reference TRBV7-9 and TRBJ2-5, is DTGVSQNPRHKITKRGQNVTFRCDPISEHNRLYWYRQTLGQGPEFLTYFQNEAQLEKSRLLSDRFSAERPKGSFSTLEIQRTEQGDSAMYLCASSLQGPETQYFGPGTRLLVL.

The CDR3 loop reads CASSRNGGLNYGYTF. The CDR3 nucleotides read TGTGCCAGCTCACGCAATGGGGGGTTGAACTATGGCTACACCTTC. The genes are TRBV18 and TRBJ1-2; maybe TRBD1 (5 bases). The CDR3 contains 15 residues. Germline lookup yields CDR1 KGHSH and CDR2 LQKENI. The germline V and J ends were trimmed by 4 bases and 2 bases, with 14 bases remaining between them.

This chain connects TRBV2 to TRBJ2-1; maybe TRBD1 (5 bases). CDR1 SNHLY and CDR2 FYNNEI come from the germline V gene. CDR3 length: 12 amino acids. Trimming removed 5 bases from V and 5 bases from J, with 7 bases in between. Written as DNA, the CDR3 is TGTGCCAGCAGTATGGACAACAATGAGCAGTTCTTC. Translating it yields CASSMDNNEQFF.

This rearrangement joins TRBV4-3 to TRBJ2-1; D might be TRBD2 (5 bases). Germline V CDR1 and CDR2: LGHNA, YSLEER. This CDR3 spans 15 amino acids. V was shortened by 0 bases and J by 4 bases, with 10 bases between the two germline ends. The CDR3 sequence is CASSQDVERYNEQFF. CDR3 in DNA: TGCGCCAGCAGCCAAGATGTCGAGCGGTACAATGAGCAGTTCTTC.

The chain links TRBV2 to TRBJ1-1, with no clear D. There are 16 residues in the CDR3. The germline V gene has CDR1 SNHLY and CDR2 FYNNEI. The V end lost 3 bases, the J end lost 1 base, and 15 bases lay between the germline ends. CDR3 region: CASSDGRGSPNTEAFF. CDR3 DNA: TGTGCCAGCAGTGACGGCCGAGGGTCCCCGAACACTGAAGCTTTCTTT.